A single T cell receptor (beta chain) is shown here with its context. This clonotype was observed a single time. Its target antigen remains unknown. A much larger clone lies one base from this, so it may be a read error. The data were taken from a study of molecular identifiers for immune sequencing clone quantification listed by TCRdb under 2018. With regard to the full study: For a replicate experiment, RNA from approximately 20,000 or 100,000 naive CD8 T cells was divided into five aliquots, of which four were sequenced. This methods study benchmarked molecular-identifier clustering-based TCR repertoire sequencing (MIDCIRS) and TCR RNA copy counting, using CD8 T cells to do so.

Libraries of naive CD8 T cells were generated from around 20,000 to 1,000,000 sorted cells, with 10%, 30% or 50% of the purified RNA used. Naive CD8 T cells were FACS-sorted as CD8+CD4-CCR7+CD45RA+ on a BD FACSAria II into RLT Plus buffer. Detection sensitivity was tested by spiking Jurkat RNA equal to fewer than twelve TCR copies' worth into samples containing about 18,000-1,000,000 naive CD8 T cells. CD8 T cells were enriched with RosetteSep CD8+ T Cell Enrichment Cocktail and Ficoll-Paque, followed by ACK red cell lysis. Preparation of the library involved PCR. TCRdb shows the sequencer as Illumina HiSeq 4000. Bulk TCR libraries were generated as previously described, with the TCR primers listed in Table S5 used. Total RNA was purified with the Qiagen AllPrep DNA/RNA kit. Before analysis, reads from multiple sequencing runs of the same library were pooled. The authors' analysis ran thus. Only reads with exact TCR constant sequence were kept, trimmed to 150 nt, and grouped by their 12-nt molecular barcodes. Within each barcode group, reads were sub-clustered at a 15% Levenshtein threshold, and quality-weighted consensus sequences were built per RNA molecule. Non-functional sequences were discarded, and so were lower-count sequences lying one edit away from another sequence. Barcode sub-clusters with fewer than 20% of the maximum read count were removed, based on fitting two negative binomial distributions. The public reads were run again by TCRdb, first through fastp at Q25 and then through MiXCR, and only productive beta chains were kept. Rows with a matching CDR3 protein are joined into one entry that keeps the most common DNA and genes. What appears here as the V and J calls and clone size reflects TCRdb's work, not the paper's. A total of some 320,000 distinct CDR3 sequences appear in this sample, 20% to 25% of them only once. In total, the top ten clones hold approximately 0.83% of the sample.

V loses 6 bases at its end and J loses 7 bases; junction bases beyond the gene matches: 9. The CDR3 numbers 13 residues from cysteine through phenylalanine. Here the CDR3 DNA is all that survives: 39 bases in frame from base 1. As encoded in the germline V gene (reference sequence), CDR1 is SEHNR while CDR2 is FQNEAQ. General study outcomes and caveats: Spiked-in Jurkat TCR RNA (about ten copies' worth), which is not part of the donor repertoire, was contained in the naive libraries. Highly expanded clone sizes could be underestimated if identical TCR molecules share a barcode. A single cell's worth of spiked-in Jurkat TCR RNA was reported detectable even among under 1.3 million naive CD8 T cells. When barcode sub-clustering was left out, chimeric consensus sequences inflated TCR diversity, with chimeras reaching as high as 47%. Clones above 20 RNA copies held over 97% of molecules in CMV-specific effector cells but under 1% in naive cells. Modeling gave around 2.7 recovered TCR RNA copies per cell versus around 10 by digital PCR, implying 25% to 30% capture efficiency.

The V and J segments used are TRBV7-9 and TRBJ2-7, with 7 bases matching TRBD2. The sequence came from a human donor in good health. Some libraries in this study had Jurkat cell RNA spiked in. The sequencing sample was made of naive CD8+ T cells from blood, with Jurkat cell RNA spiked in. According to the study, the label for this sample's cell subset or site signals: FACS-sorted CD8+CD4-CCR7+CD45RA+ naive T cells. The DNA sequence is as follows: TGTGCCAGCAGGGCGGGAGTGCTCCAGGAGCAGTACTTC. Its translation reads: CASRAGVLQEQYF. Reference TRBV7-9 and TRBJ2-7 genes cover what lies past the CDR3, so the full variable domain is DTGVSQNPRHKITKRGQNVTFRCDPISEHNRLYWYRQTLGQGPEFLTYFQNEAQLEKSRLLSDRFSAERPKGSFSTLEIQRTEQGDSAMYLCASRAGVLQEQYFGPGTRLTVT.